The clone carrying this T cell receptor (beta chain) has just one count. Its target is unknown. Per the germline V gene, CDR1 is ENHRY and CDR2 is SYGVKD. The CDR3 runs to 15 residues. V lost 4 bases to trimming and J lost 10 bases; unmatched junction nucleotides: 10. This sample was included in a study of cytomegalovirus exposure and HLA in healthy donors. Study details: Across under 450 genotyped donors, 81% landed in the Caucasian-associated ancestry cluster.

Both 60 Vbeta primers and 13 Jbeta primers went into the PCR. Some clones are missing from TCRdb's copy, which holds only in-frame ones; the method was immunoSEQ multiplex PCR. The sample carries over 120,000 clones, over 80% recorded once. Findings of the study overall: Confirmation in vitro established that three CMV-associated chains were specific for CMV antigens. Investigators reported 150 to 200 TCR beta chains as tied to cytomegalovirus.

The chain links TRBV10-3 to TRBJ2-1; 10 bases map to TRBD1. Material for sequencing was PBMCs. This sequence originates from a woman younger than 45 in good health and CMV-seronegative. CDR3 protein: CAISATGGSSSEQFF. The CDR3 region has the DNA TGTGCCATCAGTGCGACAGGGGGCTCTTCCTCCGAGCAGTTCTTC.